This T cell receptor (beta chain) appears in the sequencing data of a study of T cell repertoires in cytomegalovirus infection. Study results and limitations: What dominated the ex vivo response were HLA-C-restricted CMV-specific TCR beta clonotypes.

The table lists this clonotype with many counts. The antigen is not known. The CDR3 has 15 amino acids. The V and J ends lost 0 bases and 9 bases respectively, with 17 bases between them. In TCRdb, the reads were re-called with MiXCR into one record per CDR3 protein. Of about 920,000 distinct CDR3 sequences in the sample, approximately 32% were seen once. This chain connects TRBV12-3 or TRBV12-4 to TRBJ1-2; weak D call: TRBD1 (5 bases). This TCR was recovered from a human donor in good health (CMV status not recorded). Some clones in this sample may be carry-over from other donors' samples. The sequencing used cultured CD8+ T cells from PBMCs, collected from culture after CMV antigen stimulation. The CDR3 nucleotides are TGTGCCAGCAGTTTAGCCCCACGGGGGGGAATGAGCTACACCTTC. Amino acids: CASSLAPRGGMSYTF.